Here is one TCR beta chain with its context. The repertoire was sequenced with immunoSEQ multiplex PCR; TCRdb's copy has only in-frame clones and lacks some. The sample records about 90,000 clones, around 90% being singletons. These data originate in a study of PD-1 blockade in classical Hodgkin lymphoma. Each patient's relapse followed autologous stem cell transplantation, and brentuximab vedotin exposure varied. CDR1 SGHRS and CDR2 YFSETQ come from the germline V gene. The CDR3 runs to 13 residues. V lost 4 bases and J 4 bases, leaving 10 bases between the germline ends. The receptor was isolated from a human donor with classical Hodgkin lymphoma. This chain links TRBV5-1 with TRBJ2-3; possibly TRBD1 for D (6 bases). The sequencing used peripheral blood mononuclear cells (PBMCs), collected before the second cycle of nivolumab. This CDR3 reads CASSGRGSDTQYF. For the CDR3, the DNA is TGCGCCAGCAGCGGCAGGGGATCAGATACGCAGTATTTT.